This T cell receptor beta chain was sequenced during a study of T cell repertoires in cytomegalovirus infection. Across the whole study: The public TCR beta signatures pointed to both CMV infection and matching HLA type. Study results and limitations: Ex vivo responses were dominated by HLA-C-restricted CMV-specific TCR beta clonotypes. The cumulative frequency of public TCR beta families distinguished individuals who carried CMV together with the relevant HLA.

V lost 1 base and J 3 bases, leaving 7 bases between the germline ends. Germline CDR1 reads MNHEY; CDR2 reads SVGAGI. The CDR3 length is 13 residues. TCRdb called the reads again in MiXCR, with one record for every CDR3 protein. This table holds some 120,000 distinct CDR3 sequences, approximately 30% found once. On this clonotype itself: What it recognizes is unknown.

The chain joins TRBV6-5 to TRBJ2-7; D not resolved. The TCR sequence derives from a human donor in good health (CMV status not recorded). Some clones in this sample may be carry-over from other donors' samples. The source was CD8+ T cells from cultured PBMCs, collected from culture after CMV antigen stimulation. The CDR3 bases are TGTGCCAGCAGTTACTACAAGGACTACGAGCAGTACTTC. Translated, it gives CASSYYKDYEQYF.